This TCR beta chain was captured in a study of T cells in localized non-small cell lung cancer (dated by TCRdb to between 2020 and 2021). Context from the whole study: The study analyzed T cell repertoires of hundreds of early-stage NSCLC patients, comparing tumors and uninvolved tumor-adjacent lungs. The cohort was made up of approximately 250 treatment-naive NSCLC patients whose localized lung tumors had been resected. Of the NSCLC patients, around 130 were male and about a hundred were female, and the mean age was about 69 years.

Overall study outcomes, separate from this receptor: Of the top 100 tumor clones, a median of 57 were detected in paired uninvolved adjacent lung; under 35 were also among that lung's top 100. Uninvolved tumor-adjacent lung showed the highest T cell clonality, higher than tumor, which suggests more focused antigenic responses in the uninvolved tumor-adjacent lung. Because of the exploratory design, TCR variables were selected using unadjusted p-values without false-discovery rate correction. Higher blood T cell density associated with longer overall survival, while higher adjacent-lung clonality associated with shorter survival. Because multi-region sequencing of the tumors was not done, intratumor heterogeneity could not be ruled out.

At diagnosis, tumor, uninvolved tumor-adjacent lung and peripheral blood were collected and then preserved as a mix of FFPE and fresh-frozen material. Blood samples were analyzed as peripheral blood mononuclear cells for TCR repertoire profiling. A note on this clone: The antigen it recognizes is unknown. Within one base of it there is no much larger clone, and no base qualities were kept.

CDR1 and CDR2 (KGHSH, LQKENI) derive from the germline V gene. Trimming leaves V shorter by 3 bases and J shorter by 8 bases, with the junction holding 1 base beyond the gene matches. The CDR3 goes from the cysteine to the phenylalanine over 14 residues. Here the CDR3 DNA is all that survives: 42 bases in frame from base 1. TCR beta CDR3 regions were sequenced from DNA using the immunoSEQ Assay. From the authors' description of their analysis: T cell density was computed as TCR beta template counts normalized to usable DNA estimated by amplifying housekeeping genes. Richness was estimated with the preseqR package, extrapolating to 400,000 templates for PBMC samples and 120,000 templates for tissue samples. Clonality was calculated as one minus Pielou's evenness. To identify tissue-enriched TCRs, differential abundance testing was run on productive amino-acid clonotypes with a minimum total count of 5 and an alpha of 0.1. The Jaccard Index and the Morisita Overlap Index were used to measure repertoire overlap between compartments. GLIPH clustered TCR beta CDR3s with public tetramer-defined viral CDR3s; viral motifs required at least three viral sequences plus V-gene enrichment. TCRdb holds this immuneACCESS table with in-frame rearrangements only. Some clones are missing; in checked studies, unresolved V genes explain under half, and the rest has no known cause. The V and J calls and clone size come from that table; D and trimming were worked out from the DNA. For this sample the table gives roughly 27,000 clones, of which under 95% were detected only once. Roughly 31% of the sample is held by the ten biggest clonotypes.

The sample in question was peripheral blood, obtained before any cancer treatment. The chain is assembled from TRBV18 and TRBJ2-1; 13 junctional bases match TRBD2. This clonotype originated in a female donor aged 60 or older with stage I lung adenocarcinoma. The CDR3 region has the sequence CASSPGTSGDEQFF. The nucleotides are TGTGCCAGCTCACCCGGGACTAGCGGGGATGAGCAGTTCTTC. The CDR3 plus the reference TRBV18 and TRBJ2-1 genes for the other parts give the full variable domain: NAGVMQNPRHLVRRRGQEARLRCSPMKGHSHVYWYRQLPEEGLKFMVYLQKENIIDESGMPKERFSAEFPKEGPSILRIQQVVRGDSAAYFCASSPGTSGDEQFFGPGTRLTVL.